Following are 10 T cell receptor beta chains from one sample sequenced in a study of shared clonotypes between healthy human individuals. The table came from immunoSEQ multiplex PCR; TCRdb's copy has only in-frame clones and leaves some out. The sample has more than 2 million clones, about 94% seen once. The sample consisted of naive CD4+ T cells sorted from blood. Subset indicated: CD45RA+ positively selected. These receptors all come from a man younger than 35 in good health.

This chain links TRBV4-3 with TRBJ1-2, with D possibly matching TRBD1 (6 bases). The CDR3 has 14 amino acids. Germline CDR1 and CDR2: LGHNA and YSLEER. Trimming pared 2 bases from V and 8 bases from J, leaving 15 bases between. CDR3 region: CASSQPRGQGGYTF. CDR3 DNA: TGCGCCAGCAGCCAACCTCGGGGGCAGGGGGGCTACACCTTC.

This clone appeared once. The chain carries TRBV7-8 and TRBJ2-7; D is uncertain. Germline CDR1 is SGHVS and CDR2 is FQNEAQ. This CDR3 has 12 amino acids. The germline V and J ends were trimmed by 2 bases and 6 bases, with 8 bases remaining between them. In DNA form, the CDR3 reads TGTGCCAGCAGCTTACAAGGCTTCGAGCAGTACTTC. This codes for CASSLQGFEQYF.

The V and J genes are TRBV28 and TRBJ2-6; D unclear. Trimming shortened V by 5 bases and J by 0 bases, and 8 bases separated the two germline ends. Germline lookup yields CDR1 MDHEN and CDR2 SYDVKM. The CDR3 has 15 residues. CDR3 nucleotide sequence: TGTGCCAGCAGTCCTCAGAGCTCTGGGGCCAACGTCCTGACTTTC. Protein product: CASSPQSSGANVLTF.

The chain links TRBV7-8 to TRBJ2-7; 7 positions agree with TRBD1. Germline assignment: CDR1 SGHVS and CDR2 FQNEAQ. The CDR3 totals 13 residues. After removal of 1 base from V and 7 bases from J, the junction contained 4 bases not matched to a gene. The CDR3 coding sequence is TGTGCCAGCAGCTTAGGGACAGGCAAAGAGCAGTACTTC. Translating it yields CASSLGTGKEQYF.

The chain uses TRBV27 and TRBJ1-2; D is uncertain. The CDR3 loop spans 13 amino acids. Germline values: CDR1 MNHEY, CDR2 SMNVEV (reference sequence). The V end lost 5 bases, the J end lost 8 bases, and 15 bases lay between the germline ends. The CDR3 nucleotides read TGTGCCAGCAGTCTACGATCTCTGGGGGGCTACACCTTC. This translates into CASSLRSLGGYTF.

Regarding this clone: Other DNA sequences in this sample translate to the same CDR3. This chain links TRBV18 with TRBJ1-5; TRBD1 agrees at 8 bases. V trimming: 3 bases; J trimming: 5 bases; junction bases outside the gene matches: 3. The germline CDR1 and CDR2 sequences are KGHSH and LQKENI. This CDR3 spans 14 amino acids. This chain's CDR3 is CASSPSGGDQPQHF. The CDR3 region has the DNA TGTGCCAGCTCACCGTCAGGGGGCGATCAGCCCCAGCATTTT.

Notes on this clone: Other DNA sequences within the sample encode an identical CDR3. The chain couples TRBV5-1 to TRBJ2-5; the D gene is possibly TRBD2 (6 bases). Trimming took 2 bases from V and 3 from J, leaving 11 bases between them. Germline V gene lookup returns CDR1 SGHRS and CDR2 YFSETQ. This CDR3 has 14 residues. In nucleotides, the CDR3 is TGCGCCAGCAGCTTTGGCGGGACCAAAGAGACCCAGTACTTC. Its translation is CASSFGGTKETQYF.

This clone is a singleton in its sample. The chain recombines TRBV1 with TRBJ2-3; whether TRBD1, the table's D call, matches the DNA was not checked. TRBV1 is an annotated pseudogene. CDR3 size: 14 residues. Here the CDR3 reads CTSSQKHTRHTQYF. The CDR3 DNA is TGCACCAGCAGCCAGAAACATACCCGCCATACGCAGTATTTT.

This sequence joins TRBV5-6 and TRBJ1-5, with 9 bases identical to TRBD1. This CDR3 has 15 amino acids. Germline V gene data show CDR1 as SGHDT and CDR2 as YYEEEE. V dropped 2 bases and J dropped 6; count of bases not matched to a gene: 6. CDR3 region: CASSFWDRDSQPQHF. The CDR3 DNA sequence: TGTGCCAGCAGCTTTTGGGACAGGGACAGTCAGCCCCAGCATTTT.

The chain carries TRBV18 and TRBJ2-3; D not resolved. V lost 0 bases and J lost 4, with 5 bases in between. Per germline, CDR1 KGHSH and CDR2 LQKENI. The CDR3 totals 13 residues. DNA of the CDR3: TGTGCCAGCTCACCACCTACTTCAGATACGCAGTATTTT. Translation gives CASSPPTSDTQYF.